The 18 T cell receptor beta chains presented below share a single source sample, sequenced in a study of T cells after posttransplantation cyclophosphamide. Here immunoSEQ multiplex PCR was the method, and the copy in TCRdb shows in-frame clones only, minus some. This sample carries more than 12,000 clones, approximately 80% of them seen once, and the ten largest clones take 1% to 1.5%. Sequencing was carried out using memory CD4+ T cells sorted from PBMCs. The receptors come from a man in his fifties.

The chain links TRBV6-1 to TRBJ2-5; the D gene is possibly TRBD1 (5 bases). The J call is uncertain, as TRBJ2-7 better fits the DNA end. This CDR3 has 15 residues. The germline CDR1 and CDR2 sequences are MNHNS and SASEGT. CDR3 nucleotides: TGTGCCAGCAGTGACCCCCGGCAGGGCTCCTACGAGCAGTACTTC. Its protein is CASSDPRQGSYEQYF.

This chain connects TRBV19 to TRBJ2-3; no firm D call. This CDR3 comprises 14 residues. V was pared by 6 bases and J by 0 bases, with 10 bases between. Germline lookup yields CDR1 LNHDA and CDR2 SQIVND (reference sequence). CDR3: CASSLPTSTDTQYF. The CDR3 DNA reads TGTGCCAGTAGCCTTCCCACTAGCACAGATACGCAGTATTTT. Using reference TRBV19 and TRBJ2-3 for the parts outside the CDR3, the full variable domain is DGGITQSPKYLFRKEGQNVTLSCEQNLNHDAMYWYRQDPGQGLRLIYYSQIVNDFQKGDIAEGYSVSREKKESFPLTVTSAQKNPTAFYLCASSLPTSTDTQYFGPGTRLTVL.

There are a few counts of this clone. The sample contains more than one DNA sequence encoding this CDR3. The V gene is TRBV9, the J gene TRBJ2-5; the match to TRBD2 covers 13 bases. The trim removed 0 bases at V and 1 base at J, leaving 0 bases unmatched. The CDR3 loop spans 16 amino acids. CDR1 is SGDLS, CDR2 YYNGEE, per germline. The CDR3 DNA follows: TGTGCCAGCAGCGTAGGACTAGCGGGGGGCCAAGAGACCCAGTACTTC. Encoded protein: CASSVGLAGGQETQYF. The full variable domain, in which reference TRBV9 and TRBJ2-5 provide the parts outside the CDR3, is DSGVTQTPKHLITATGQRVTLRCSPRSGDLSVYWYQQSLDQGLQFLIQYYNGEERAKGNILERFSAQQFPDLHSELNLSSLELGDSALYFCASSVGLAGGQETQYFGPGTRLLVL.

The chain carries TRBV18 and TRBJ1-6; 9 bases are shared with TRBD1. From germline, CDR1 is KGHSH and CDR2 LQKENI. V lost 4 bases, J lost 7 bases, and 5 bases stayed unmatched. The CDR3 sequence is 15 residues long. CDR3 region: CASSRDRAENSPLHF. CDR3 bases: TGTGCCAGCTCACGGGACAGGGCCGAGAATTCACCCCTCCACTTT.

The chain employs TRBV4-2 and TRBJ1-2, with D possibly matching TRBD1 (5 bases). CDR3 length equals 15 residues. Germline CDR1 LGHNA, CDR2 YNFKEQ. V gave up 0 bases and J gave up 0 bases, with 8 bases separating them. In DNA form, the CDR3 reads TGTGCCAGCAGCCAAGATGCCAGGGCTAACTATGGCTACACCTTC. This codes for CASSQDARANYGYTF.

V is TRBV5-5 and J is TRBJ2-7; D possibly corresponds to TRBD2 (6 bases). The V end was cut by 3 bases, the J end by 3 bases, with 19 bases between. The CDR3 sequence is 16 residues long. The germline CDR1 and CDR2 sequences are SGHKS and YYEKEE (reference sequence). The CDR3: CASSSYSGGRLYEQYF. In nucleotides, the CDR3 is TGTGCCAGCAGCTCCTACTCAGGAGGGAGGCTCTACGAGCAGTACTTC. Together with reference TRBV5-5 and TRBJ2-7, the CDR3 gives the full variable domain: DAGVTQSPTHLIKTRGQQVTLRCSPISGHKSVSWYQQVLGQGPQFIFQYYEKEERGRGNFPDRFSARQFPNYSSELNVNALLLGDSALYLCASSSYSGGRLYEQYFGPGTRLTVT.

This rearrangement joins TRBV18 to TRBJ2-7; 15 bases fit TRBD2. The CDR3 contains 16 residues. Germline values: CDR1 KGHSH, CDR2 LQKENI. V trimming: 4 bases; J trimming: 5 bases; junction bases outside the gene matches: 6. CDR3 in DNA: TGTGCCAGCTCACTTGGACTAGCGGGGGGGCCGAACGAGCAGTACTTC. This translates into CASSLGLAGGPNEQYF.

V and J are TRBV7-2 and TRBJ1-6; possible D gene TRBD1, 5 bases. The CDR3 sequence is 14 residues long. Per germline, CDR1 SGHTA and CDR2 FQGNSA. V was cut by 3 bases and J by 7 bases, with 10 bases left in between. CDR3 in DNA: TGTGCCAGCAGCTTGCAGGGAGGGAATTCACCCCTCCACTTT. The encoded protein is CASSLQGGNSPLHF.

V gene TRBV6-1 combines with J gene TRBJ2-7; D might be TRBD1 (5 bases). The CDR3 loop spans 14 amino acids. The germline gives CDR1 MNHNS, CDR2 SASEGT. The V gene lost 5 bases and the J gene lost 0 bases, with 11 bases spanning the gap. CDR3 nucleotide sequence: TGTGCCAGCAGTCAGGGCTCGTTCTCCTACGAGCAGTACTTC. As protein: CASSQGSFSYEQYF.

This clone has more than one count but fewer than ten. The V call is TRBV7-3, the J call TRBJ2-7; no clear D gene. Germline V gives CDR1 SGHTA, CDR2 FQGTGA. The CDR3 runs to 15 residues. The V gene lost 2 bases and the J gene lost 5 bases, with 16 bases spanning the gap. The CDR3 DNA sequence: TGTGCCAGCAGCTTATACGGCGGTGTGGAGAACGAGCAGTACTTC. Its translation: CASSLYGGVENEQYF.

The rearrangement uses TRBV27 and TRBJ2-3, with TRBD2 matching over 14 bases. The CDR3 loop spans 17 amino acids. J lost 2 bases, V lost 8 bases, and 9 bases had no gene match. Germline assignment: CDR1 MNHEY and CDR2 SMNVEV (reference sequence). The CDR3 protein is CASQRLAGGRPTDTQYF. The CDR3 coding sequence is TGTGCCAGCCAAAGACTAGCGGGAGGGAGACCCACAGATACGCAGTATTTT.

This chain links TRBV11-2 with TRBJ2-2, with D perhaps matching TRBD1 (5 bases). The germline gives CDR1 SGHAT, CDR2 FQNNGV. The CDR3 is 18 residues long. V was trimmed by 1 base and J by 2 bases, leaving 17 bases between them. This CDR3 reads CASSLVVGHGINTGELFF. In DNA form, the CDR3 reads TGTGCCAGCAGCTTAGTCGTGGGGCACGGAATCAACACCGGGGAGCTGTTTTTT.

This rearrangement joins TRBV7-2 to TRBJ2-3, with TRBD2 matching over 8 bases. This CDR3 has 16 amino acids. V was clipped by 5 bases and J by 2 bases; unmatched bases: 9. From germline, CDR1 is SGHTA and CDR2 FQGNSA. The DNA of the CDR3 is TGTGCCAGCAGCGCTAACGGGGGGGCCAACACAGATACGCAGTATTTT. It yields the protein CASSANGGANTDTQYF.

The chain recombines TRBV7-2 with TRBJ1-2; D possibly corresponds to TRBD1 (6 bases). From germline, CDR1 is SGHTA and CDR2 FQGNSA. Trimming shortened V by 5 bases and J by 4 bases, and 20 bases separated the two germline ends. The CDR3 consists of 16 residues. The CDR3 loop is CASSPSDSRVIYGYTF. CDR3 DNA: TGTGCCAGCAGCCCCTCGGACAGTCGGGTGATCTATGGCTACACCTTC. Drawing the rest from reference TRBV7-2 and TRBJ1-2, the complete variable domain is GAGVSQSPSNKVTEKGKDVELRCDPISGHTALYWYRQSLGQGLEFLIYFQGNSAPDKSGLPSDRFSAERTGGSVSTLTIQRTQQEDSAVYLCASSPSDSRVIYGYTFGSGTRLTVV.

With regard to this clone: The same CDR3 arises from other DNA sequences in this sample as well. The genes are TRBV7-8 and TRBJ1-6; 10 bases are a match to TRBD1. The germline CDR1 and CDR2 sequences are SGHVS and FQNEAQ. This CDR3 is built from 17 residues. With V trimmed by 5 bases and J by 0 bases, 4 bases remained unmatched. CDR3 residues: CASSPRTGGSYNSPLHF. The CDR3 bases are TGTGCCAGCAGCCCAAGGACAGGGGGCTCCTATAATTCACCCCTCCACTTT.

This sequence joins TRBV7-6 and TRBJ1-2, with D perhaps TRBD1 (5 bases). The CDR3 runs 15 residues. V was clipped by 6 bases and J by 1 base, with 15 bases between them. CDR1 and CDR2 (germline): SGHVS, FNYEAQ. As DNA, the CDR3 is TGTGCCAGCAGGGAGGGGCCACAGCTTAACTATGGCTACACCTTC. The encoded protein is CASREGPQLNYGYTF.

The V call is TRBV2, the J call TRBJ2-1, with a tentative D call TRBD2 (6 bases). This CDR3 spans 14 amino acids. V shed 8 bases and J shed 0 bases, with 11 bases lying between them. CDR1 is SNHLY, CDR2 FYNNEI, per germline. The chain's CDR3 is CASWGLRSYNEQFF. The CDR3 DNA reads TGTGCCAGCTGGGGACTCCGCTCCTACAATGAGCAGTTCTTC.

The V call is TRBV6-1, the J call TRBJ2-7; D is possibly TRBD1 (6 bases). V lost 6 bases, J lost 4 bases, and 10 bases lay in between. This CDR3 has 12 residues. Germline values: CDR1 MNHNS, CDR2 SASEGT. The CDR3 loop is CASSDRIYEQYF. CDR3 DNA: TGTGCCAGCAGCGACAGGATATACGAGCAGTACTTC.